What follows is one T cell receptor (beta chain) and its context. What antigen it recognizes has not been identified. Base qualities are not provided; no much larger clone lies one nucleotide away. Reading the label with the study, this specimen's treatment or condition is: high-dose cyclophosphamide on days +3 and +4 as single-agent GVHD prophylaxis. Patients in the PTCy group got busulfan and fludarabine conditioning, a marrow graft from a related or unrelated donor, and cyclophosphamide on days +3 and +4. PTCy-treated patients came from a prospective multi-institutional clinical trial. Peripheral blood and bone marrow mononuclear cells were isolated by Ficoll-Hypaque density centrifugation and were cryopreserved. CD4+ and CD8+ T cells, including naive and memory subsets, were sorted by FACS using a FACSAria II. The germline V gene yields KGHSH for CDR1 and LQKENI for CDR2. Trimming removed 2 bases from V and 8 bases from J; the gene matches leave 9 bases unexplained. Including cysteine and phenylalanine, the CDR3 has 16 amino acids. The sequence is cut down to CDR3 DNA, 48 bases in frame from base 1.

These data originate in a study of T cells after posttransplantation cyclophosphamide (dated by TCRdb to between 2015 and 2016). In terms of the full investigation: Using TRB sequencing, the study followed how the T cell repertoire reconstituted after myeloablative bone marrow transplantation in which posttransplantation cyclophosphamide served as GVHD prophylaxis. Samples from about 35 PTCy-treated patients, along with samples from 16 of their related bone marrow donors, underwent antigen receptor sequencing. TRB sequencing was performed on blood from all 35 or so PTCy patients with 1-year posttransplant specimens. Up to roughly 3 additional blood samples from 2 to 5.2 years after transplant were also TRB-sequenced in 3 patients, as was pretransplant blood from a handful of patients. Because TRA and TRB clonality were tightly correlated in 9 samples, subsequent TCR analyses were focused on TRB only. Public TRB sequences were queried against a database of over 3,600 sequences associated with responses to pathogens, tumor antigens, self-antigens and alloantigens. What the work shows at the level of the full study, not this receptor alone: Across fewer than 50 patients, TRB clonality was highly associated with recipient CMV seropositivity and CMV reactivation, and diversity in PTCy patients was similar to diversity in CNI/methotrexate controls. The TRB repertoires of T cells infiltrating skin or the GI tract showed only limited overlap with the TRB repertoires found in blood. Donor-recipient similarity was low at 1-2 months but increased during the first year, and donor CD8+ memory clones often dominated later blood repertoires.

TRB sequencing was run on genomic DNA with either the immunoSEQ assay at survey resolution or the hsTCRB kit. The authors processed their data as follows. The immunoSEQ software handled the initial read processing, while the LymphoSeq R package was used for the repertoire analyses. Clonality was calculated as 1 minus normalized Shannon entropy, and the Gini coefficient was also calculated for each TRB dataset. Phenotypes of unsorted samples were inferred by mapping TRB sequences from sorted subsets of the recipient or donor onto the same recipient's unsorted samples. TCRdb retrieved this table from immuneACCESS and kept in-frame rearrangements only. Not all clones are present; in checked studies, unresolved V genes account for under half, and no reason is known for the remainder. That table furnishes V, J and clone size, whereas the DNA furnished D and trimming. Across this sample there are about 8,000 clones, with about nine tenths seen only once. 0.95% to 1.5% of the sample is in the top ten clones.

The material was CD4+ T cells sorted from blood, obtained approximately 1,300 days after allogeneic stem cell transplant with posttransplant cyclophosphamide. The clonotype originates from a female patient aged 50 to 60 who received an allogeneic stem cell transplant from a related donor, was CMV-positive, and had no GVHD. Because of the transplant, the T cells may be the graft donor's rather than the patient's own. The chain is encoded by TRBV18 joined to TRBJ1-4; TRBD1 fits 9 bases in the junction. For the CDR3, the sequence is CASSPFEGQGYEKLFF. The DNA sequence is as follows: TGTGCCAGCTCACCATTCGAGGGACAGGGCTACGAAAAACTGTTTTTT.